A selection of T cell receptor beta chains follows, all from one sample in a study of blood T cell repertoires in COVID-19. The repertoire was sequenced with immunoSEQ multiplex PCR; TCRdb's copy has only in-frame clones and lacks some. The sample carries fewer than 30,000 clones, around 90% recorded once. Sequencing was performed on peripheral blood. These TCRs come from a human donor in a cohort sampled during active COVID-19. Each CDR3 is given with its conserved first and last residue. The D gene is left open where the match is weak. The size of a clone is reported for some rows only, either as once, few or many, or as a class for expanded clones.

D gene,CDR3 length,clone size,J gene,V gene,CDR3 protein,CDR3 DNA
.,16,.,TRBJ1-2,TRBV19,CASSLSRQTLNYGYTF,TGTGCCAGTAGTCTCTCACGACAGACCTTAAACTATGGCTACACCTTC
TRBD1,14,.,TRBJ1-1,TRBV9,CASSTGQGGREAFF,TGTGCCAGCAGCACCGGACAGGGCGGACGTGAAGCTTTCTTT
TRBD1,13,.,TRBJ2-2,TRBV11-3,CASSSGQAGELFF,TGTGCCAGCAGCTCAGGACAGGCCGGGGAGCTGTTTTTT
.,15,.,TRBJ1-4,TRBV24-1,CATSERVQGTEKLFF,TGTGCCACCAGTGAGCGTGTCCAGGGGACTGAAAAACTGTTTTTT
.,18,once,TRBJ2-7,TRBV4-3,CASSQAVTRGTESYEQYF,TGCGCCAGCAGCCAAGCAGTAACCAGGGGCACGGAGTCCTACGAGCAGTACTTC
TRBD1,14,.,TRBJ1-4,TRBV28,CASSLDRGDEKLFF,TGTGCCAGCAGTTTGGACAGGGGTGATGAAAAACTGTTTTTT
TRBD1,15,.,TRBJ1-2,TRBV5-4,CASSSGQGLNYGYTF,TGTGCCAGCAGCTCAGGACAGGGGTTGAACTATGGCTACACCTTC
TRBD1,15,.,TRBJ1-6,TRBV3-1/TRBV3-2,CASSHGQDYNSPLHF,TGTGCCAGCAGCCACGGACAGGACTATAATTCACCCCTCCACTTT
.,13,.,TRBJ1-5,TRBV19,CASSGQFNQPQHF,TGTGCCAGTAGTGGACAGTTCAATCAGCCCCAGCATTTT
TRBD2,22,.,TRBJ2-1,TRBV7-4,CASSPKACLIGSGRVPYNEQFF,TGTGCCAGCAGCCCGAAAGCTTGTTTGATTGGGAGCGGGAGGGTCCCCTACAATGAGCAGTTCTTC
TRBD1,16,.,TRBJ1-3,TRBV5-4,CASSLSGTGAGNTIYF,TGTGCCAGCAGCTTGAGCGGGACAGGAGCTGGAAACACCATATATTTT
.,15,few,TRBJ1-5,TRBV30,CAWSVGYSGNQPQHF,TGTGCCTGGAGTGTCGGCTATAGCGGCAATCAGCCCCAGCATTTT
.,16,.,TRBJ2-7,TRBV5-1,CASSLGPGSGSYEQYF,TGCGCCAGCAGCTTGGGTCCCGGGAGTGGGTCCTACGAGCAGTACTTC
TRBD1,19,.,TRBJ2-6,TRBV19,CASSTGQNRRASGANVLTF,TGTGCCAGTAGTACGGGACAGAACCGAAGGGCCTCTGGGGCCAACGTCCTGACTTTC